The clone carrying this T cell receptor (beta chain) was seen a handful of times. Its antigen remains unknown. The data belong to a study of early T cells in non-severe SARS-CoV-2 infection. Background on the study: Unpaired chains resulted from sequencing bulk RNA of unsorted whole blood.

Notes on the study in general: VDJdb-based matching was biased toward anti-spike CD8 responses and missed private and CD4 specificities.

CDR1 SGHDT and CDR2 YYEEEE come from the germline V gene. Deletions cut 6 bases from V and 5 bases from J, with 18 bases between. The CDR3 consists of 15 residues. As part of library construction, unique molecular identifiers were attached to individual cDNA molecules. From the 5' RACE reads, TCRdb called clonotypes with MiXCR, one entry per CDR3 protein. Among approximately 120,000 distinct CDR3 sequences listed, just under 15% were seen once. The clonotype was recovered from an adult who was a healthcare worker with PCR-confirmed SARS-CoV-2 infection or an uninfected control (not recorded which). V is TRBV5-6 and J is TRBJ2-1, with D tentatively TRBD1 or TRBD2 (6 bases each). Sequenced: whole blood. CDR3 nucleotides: TGTGCCAGCAACGAGGGGGGCCCCGGAAACAATGAGCAGTTCTTC. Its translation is CASNEGGPGNNEQFF.